Listed here are 21 T cell receptor beta chains from one sample, sequenced in a study of CD8 T cells in Susac syndrome (dated by TCRdb to between 2018 and 2020). The library was generated by the immunoSEQ multiplex PCR assay. RNA was extracted with the RNeasy kit and roughly 0.45 to 1 ug was reverse transcribed using random hexamers. TCRdb itself trimmed the public reads at Q25 with fastp, ran MiXCR and retained productive beta chains. All rows with the same CDR3 protein become a single entry with the most common DNA and genes. The sample table holds roughly 200,000 distinct CDR3 sequences, of which 85% to 95% were seen once. Clones ranked in the top ten supply 0.1% to 0.12% of the sample. Sequenced material: CD4+ T cells from PBMCs. The receptors here all came from a human donor in good health.

This sequence joins TRBV6-2 or TRBV6-3 and TRBJ1-2; the match to TRBD1 covers 7 bases. Germline trimming cut 5 bases from V and 7 bases from J; bases unmatched to any gene: 13. The CDR3 is 15 residues long. Germline CDR1 and CDR2: MNHEY and SVGEGT. The CDR3 DNA follows: TGTGCCAGCAGTCGGTCCGGGACAGTCCCTATTGGCTACACCTTC. Its translation: CASSRSGTVPIGYTF.

V usage is TRBV9 and J usage is TRBJ2-5; 7 bases map to TRBD2. The CDR3 extends over 16 amino acids. The trim removed 3 bases at V and 0 bases at J, leaving 8 bases unmatched. Germline assignment: CDR1 SGDLS and CDR2 YYNGEE. For the CDR3, the DNA is TGTGCCAGCAGCGGGGGCGGGGGTTCCTACCAAGAGACCCAGTACTTC. Protein: CASSGGGGSYQETQYF.

This chain joins TRBV7-2 and TRBJ1-2; D unresolved. Trimming stripped 4 bases from V and 3 bases from J, with 3 bases between. Germline V gives CDR1 SGHTA, CDR2 FQGNSA. The CDR3 is made up of 11 amino acids. CDR3 residues: CASSYDYGYTF. CDR3 in DNA: TGTGCCAGCAGCTACGACTATGGCTACACCTTC.

CDR3 coding DNA: TGTGCCAGCAGCCAAGATATGAGTTCGGGAGTTGAAGCTTTCTTT. Its protein product is CASSQDMSSGVEAFF. This chain connects TRBV14 to TRBJ1-1; D remains unclear. The germline V gene encodes CDR1 SGHDN and CDR2 FVKESK. The CDR3 covers 15 residues. Trimming removed 0 bases from V and 7 bases from J, with 15 bases in between. Combining the CDR3 with reference TRBV14 and TRBJ1-1 gives the whole variable domain EAGVTQFPSHSVIEKGQTVTLRCDPISGHDNLYWYRRVMGKEIKFLLHFVKESKQDESGMPNNRFLAERTGGTYSTLKVQPAELEDSGVYFCASSQDMSSGVEAFFGQGTRLTVV.

The chain recombines TRBV29-1 with TRBJ1-2; TRBD1 matches 11 bases. CDR1 is SQVTM and CDR2 is ANQGSEA in the germline V gene. V lost 4 bases and J lost 3; bases outside the gene matches: 1. The CDR3 consists of 13 residues. The CDR3 coding sequence is TGCAGCGTTGGGACAGGGGGCGACTATGGCTACACCTTC. Translation gives CSVGTGGDYGYTF.

This clonotype was detected once. The chain is built from TRBV21-1 and TRBJ1-5; the D call TRBD1 from the table was never checked on the DNA. TRBV21-1 is a known pseudogene. The length of the CDR3 is 17 residues. The CDR3, as DNA: TGTGCCAGCAGCAAGGGGGACGCAAGCCGAGAAGATCAGCCCCAGCATTTT. It translates to CASSKGDASREDQPQHF.

V is TRBV9 and J is TRBJ2-1; D is ambiguous. Trimming stripped 0 bases from V and 8 bases from J, with 9 bases between. CDR1 is SGDLS, CDR2 YYNGEE, per germline. CDR3 length equals 13 residues. In nucleotides, the CDR3 is TGTGCCAGCAGCGTAGTCTTTGGGGATGAGCAGTTCTTC. Its protein is CASSVVFGDEQFF. The whole variable domain, remainder taken from reference TRBV9 and TRBJ2-1, is DSGVTQTPKHLITATGQRVTLRCSPRSGDLSVYWYQQSLDQGLQFLIQYYNGEERAKGNILERFSAQQFPDLHSELNLSSLELGDSALYFCASSVVFGDEQFFGPGTRLTVL.

The chain links TRBV19 to TRBJ1-2; D unclear. CDR1 is LNHDA and CDR2 is SQIVND in the germline V gene (reference sequence). CDR3 length equals 14 residues. V was pared by 5 bases and J by 0 bases, with 10 bases between. CDR3 coding DNA: TGTGCCAGTAGTTATTCGGGGTCTAACTATGGCTACACCTTC. Protein product: CASSYSGSNYGYTF. Based on the CDR3 plus reference TRBV19 and TRBJ1-2, the full variable domain is DGGITQSPKYLFRKEGQNVTLSCEQNLNHDAMYWYRQDPGQGLRLIYYSQIVNDFQKGDIAEGYSVSREKKESFPLTVTSAQKNPTAFYLCASSYSGSNYGYTFGSGTRLTVV.

The chain recombines TRBV6-1 with TRBJ1-6, with D possibly TRBD1 on 5 matching bases. The germline CDR1 and CDR2 sequences are MNHNS and SASEGT. V was pared by 6 bases and J by 0 bases, with 21 bases between. The CDR3 spans 19 residues. CDR3 bases: TGTGCCAGCAGACCAGCCTTTGGGACCCCGAGCTCCTATAATTCACCCCTCCACTTT. This translates into CASRPAFGTPSSYNSPLHF.

V gene TRBV9 combines with J gene TRBJ1-1; D is ambiguous. The V and J ends lost 0 bases and 4 bases respectively, with 10 bases between them. The V gene's germline CDR1 is SGDLS and CDR2 YYNGEE. This CDR3 contains 14 residues. The CDR3 nucleotides read TGTGCCAGCAGCGTAGAAGGCCTGACCACTGAAGCTTTCTTT. Translation gives CASSVEGLTTEAFF.

The chain links TRBV27 to TRBJ2-5; a weak D match, TRBD1 (5 bases). This CDR3 contains 13 residues. The V gene lost 2 bases and the J gene lost 4 bases, with 8 bases spanning the gap. The germline V gene encodes CDR1 MNHEY and CDR2 SMNVEV (reference sequence). CDR3 sequence: CASSLARAETQYF. CDR3 DNA sequence: TGTGCCAGCAGTTTAGCCAGGGCAGAGACCCAGTACTTC.

The chain links TRBV10-3 to TRBJ2-1; D is unresolved. Deletions cut 6 bases from V and 3 bases from J, with 9 bases between. Germline V CDR1 and CDR2: ENHRY, SYGVKD. The CDR3 is made up of 13 amino acids. The CDR3 nucleotides are TGTGCCATCAGCTCTCCTCTCTACAATGAGCAGTTCTTC. It codes for CAISSPLYNEQFF.

CDR3 residues: CASSVRAAYEQYF. For the CDR3, the DNA is TGTGCCAGCAGCGTCCGGGCGGCCTACGAGCAGTACTTC. The chain is built from TRBV7-2 and TRBJ2-7; D is uncertain. Trimming took 5 bases from V and 2 from J, leaving 10 bases between them. This CDR3 is built from 13 residues. Germline lookup yields CDR1 SGHTA and CDR2 FQGNSA.

This clonotype was seen a single time. The chain joins TRBV19 to TRBJ1-2; perhaps TRBD1 as D (5 bases). Germline lookup yields CDR1 LNHDA and CDR2 SQIVND (reference sequence). Trimming pared 4 bases from V and 0 bases from J, leaving 12 bases between. The CDR3 consists of 15 residues. CDR3 bases: TGTGCCAGTAGTACCACCGGGACCTCTAACTATGGCTACACCTTC. Translation gives CASSTTGTSNYGYTF.

This chain links TRBV4-2 with TRBJ2-1, with 10 positions matching TRBD2. The germline CDR1 and CDR2 sequences are LGHNA and YNFKEQ. This CDR3 region has 16 residues. J was trimmed by 1 base and V by 4 bases; bases with no gene match: 4. This CDR3 is CASSLLLAGSYNEQFF. The CDR3, as DNA: TGTGCCAGCAGCCTATTACTAGCGGGGTCCTACAATGAGCAGTTCTTC.

The chain uses TRBV7-9 and TRBJ2-1, with D possibly called TRBD1 or TRBD2 (5 bases each). Trimming pared 5 bases from V and 0 bases from J, leaving 14 bases between. Germline assignment: CDR1 SEHNR and CDR2 FQNEAQ (reference sequence). The CDR3 extends over 16 amino acids. CDR3 DNA: TGTGCCAGCAGCCCAGGATGGGGGAGCTCCTACAATGAGCAGTTCTTC. As protein: CASSPGWGSSYNEQFF.

This clonotype came up once. V and J are TRBV5-4 and TRBJ1-4, with D possibly being TRBD1 (5 bases). Germline CDR1 is SGHNT and CDR2 is YYREEE (reference sequence). The CDR3 runs to 15 residues. V was trimmed by 0 bases and J by 5 bases, leaving 11 bases between them. In DNA, the CDR3 is TGTGCCAGCAGCTTGGTCGGGACTGGAAATGAAAAACTGTTTTTT. Encoded protein: CASSLVGTGNEKLFF.

The chain joins TRBV29-1 to TRBJ2-3; D ambiguous. CDR3 length: 15 residues. The germline V gene encodes CDR1 SQVTM and CDR2 ANQGSEA. V dropped 0 bases and J dropped 3 bases, with 13 bases sitting between them. The CDR3 nucleotides are TGCAGCGTTGAAGAGACCGCTACACCTACAGATACGCAGTATTTT. This codes for CSVEETATPTDTQYF.

This clonotype has more than one count but fewer than ten. The chain links TRBV10-3 to TRBJ2-7; TRBD1 agrees at 7 bases. The V gene end was trimmed by 8 bases and the J gene end by 5 bases; junction bases not matched to a gene: 9. This CDR3 contains 13 residues. Germline CDR1 and CDR2: ENHRY and SYGVKD. CDR3 in DNA: TGTGCCATCTCGGCACAGGGGCGAGACGAGCAGTACGTC. Translated, it gives CAISAQGRDEQYV.

V usage is TRBV7-9 and J usage is TRBJ1-1; D is uncertain. The CDR3 has 11 amino acids. The germline CDR1 and CDR2 sequences are SEHNR and FQNEAQ (reference sequence). V lost 5 bases, J lost 12 bases, and 13 bases lay in between. The CDR3 nucleotides read TGTGCCAGCAGCCCTCAGGCAGAAACTTTCTTT. Protein: CASSPQAETFF.

The V gene is TRBV9, the J gene TRBJ1-1, with TRBD1 as a possible D gene (6 bases). The CDR3 consists of 15 residues. Germline CDR1 reads SGDLS; CDR2 reads YYNGEE. Trimming removed 4 bases from V and 3 bases from J, with 16 bases in between. CDR3 in DNA: TGTGCCAGCAGCCTTAGGGGGGGAGGGGACACTGAAGCTTTCTTT. Translated, it gives CASSLRGGGDTEAFF.